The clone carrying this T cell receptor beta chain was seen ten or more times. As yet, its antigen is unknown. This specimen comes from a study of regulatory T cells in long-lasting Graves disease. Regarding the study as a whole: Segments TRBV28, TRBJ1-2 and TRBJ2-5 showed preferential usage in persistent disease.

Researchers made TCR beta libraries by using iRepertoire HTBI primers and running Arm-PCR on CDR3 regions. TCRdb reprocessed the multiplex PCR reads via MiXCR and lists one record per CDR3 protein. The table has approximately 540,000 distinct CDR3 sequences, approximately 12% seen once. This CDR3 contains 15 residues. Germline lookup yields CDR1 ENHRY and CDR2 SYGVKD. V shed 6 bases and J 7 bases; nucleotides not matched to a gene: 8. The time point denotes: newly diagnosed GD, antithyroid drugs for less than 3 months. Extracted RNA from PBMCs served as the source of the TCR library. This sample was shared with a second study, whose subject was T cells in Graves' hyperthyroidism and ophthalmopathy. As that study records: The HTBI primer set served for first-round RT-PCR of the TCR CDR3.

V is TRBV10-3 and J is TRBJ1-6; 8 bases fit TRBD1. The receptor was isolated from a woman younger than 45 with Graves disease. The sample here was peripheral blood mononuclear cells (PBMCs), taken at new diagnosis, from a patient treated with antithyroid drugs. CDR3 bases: TGTGCCATCAGCAAAGACGGACAGGGAAATTCACCCCTCCACTTT. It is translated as CAISKDGQGNSPLHF.